This is a list of T cell receptor beta chains from one sample in a study of regulatory T cells in long-lasting Graves disease. TCRdb redid the calling of the multiplex PCR reads with MiXCR, one entry per CDR3 protein. The repertoire includes roughly 500,000 distinct CDR3 sequences, roughly 13% of them detected once, and about 10% sits in the top ten. This sample also appeared in a second study, on T cells in Graves' hyperthyroidism and ophthalmopathy.

This specimen consisted of peripheral blood mononuclear cells (PBMCs), obtained at new diagnosis, from a patient treated with antithyroid drugs. These receptors were obtained from a man younger than 40 with Graves disease. The conserved cysteine and the conserved F or W are not part of the CDR3 here.

v_call | cdr3_aa
TRBV20-1 | SAGPTYNEQF
TRBV20-1 | SARDRSGRVYEQF
TRBV5-4 | ASSLNMDSNEKLF
TRBV5-6 | ASSLELGSSPLH
TRBV5-1 | ASSLGSHPDTQY
TRBV7-3 | ASSLVGNTGKLF
TRBV9 | ASSLTSGSTGELF
TRBV24-1 | ATSAHSSRTEAF
TRBV29-1 | SVELGGSRFYYNEQF
TRBV6-1 | ASIQGLRGEAF
TRBV20-1 | SAAGLAGINEQY
TRBV2 | ASGTDIHTGELF
TRBV20-1 | SARSGRGTSGAYEQY
TRBV7-9 | ASSLLQMDEQF
TRBV30 | AWRVPGGPSYEQY
TRBV27 | ASSFGQRHSPLH
TRBV2 | ASNHNHPEQF
TRBV6-1 | ASNPNGVNEQS
TRBV7-2 | ASSLGAGFGNTIY
TRBV24-1 | ATSDFRASVLGEQF